Listed below are T cell receptor beta chains from one sample, sequenced in a study of blood T cell repertoires in COVID-19. Profiled with immunoSEQ multiplex PCR; TCRdb holds only in-frame clones, not every one. The sample shows about 300,000 clones, approximately 85% of them seen only once. The sequencing sample was made of peripheral blood. These receptors were obtained from a woman aged 50 to 60 with acute or convalescent COVID-19. Both conserved end residues are part of each CDR3. Fields, in order: CDR3 length, V gene, CDR3 protein.

CDR3 length: 14
V gene: TRBV5-1
CDR3 protein: CASSVLAAGETQYF

CDR3 length: 17
V gene: TRBV7-2
CDR3 protein: CASSLALAGGTYNEQFF

CDR3 length: 15
V gene: TRBV28
CDR3 protein: CASSEVGLGTGELFF

CDR3 length: 14
V gene: TRBV5-8
CDR3 protein: CASSRQGLDQPQHF

CDR3 length: 14
V gene: TRBV29-1
CDR3 protein: CSVEPGQRNYGYTF

CDR3 length: 15
V gene: TRBV6-5
CDR3 protein: CASSYNVAATDTQYF

CDR3 length: 16
V gene: TRBV3-1/TRBV3-2
CDR3 protein: CASSQILTRVLYEQYF

CDR3 length: 15
V gene: TRBV6-5
CDR3 protein: CASSYSSSGSYGYTF

CDR3 length: 14
V gene: TRBV27
CDR3 protein: CASSFGGDNSPLHF

CDR3 length: 15
V gene: TRBV18
CDR3 protein: CASSEGQGNTGELFF

CDR3 length: 16
V gene: TRBV7-2
CDR3 protein: CASSLDRGSTYNEQFF

CDR3 length: 14
V gene: TRBV18
CDR3 protein: CASSPTGLGEKLFF

CDR3 length: 16
V gene: TRBV30
CDR3 protein: CACQFQGKVNNSPLHF

CDR3 length: 15
V gene: TRBV6-5
CDR3 protein: CASQAQGAWAYGYTF

CDR3 length: 10
V gene: TRBV27
CDR3 protein: CASGRYEQYF

CDR3 length: 14
V gene: TRBV5-4
CDR3 protein: CASSRGQANEKLFF

CDR3 length: 15
V gene: TRBV28
CDR3 protein: CASSSRQARNSPLHF

CDR3 length: 13
V gene: TRBV30
CDR3 protein: CAWSQEAIQPQHF

CDR3 length: 15
V gene: TRBV18
CDR3 protein: CASSPPGTGQEKLFF

CDR3 length: 16
V gene: TRBV14
CDR3 protein: CASSQEGLAELETQYF

CDR3 length: 13
V gene: TRBV27
CDR3 protein: CASSYRESYEQYF

CDR3 length: 15
V gene: TRBV10-3
CDR3 protein: CAITPGQGGTGELFF

CDR3 length: 16
V gene: TRBV11-2
CDR3 protein: CASSWGQGSSYNEQFF

CDR3 length: 17
V gene: TRBV27
CDR3 protein: CASSPGLAGTSTDTQYF

CDR3 length: 15
V gene: TRBV9
CDR3 protein: CASSGRDSPNYGYTF

CDR3 length: 15
V gene: TRBV3-1/TRBV3-2
CDR3 protein: CASSQVSGVANEQFF

CDR3 length: 17
V gene: TRBV14
CDR3 protein: CASSQRLGTYSTDTQYF

CDR3 length: 17
V gene: TRBV28
CDR3 protein: CASSLPTRAYSNQPQHF

CDR3 length: 16
V gene: TRBV3-1/TRBV3-2
CDR3 protein: CASSQSRQGADYEQYF

CDR3 length: 16
V gene: TRBV5-4
CDR3 protein: CASSSGRASEKETQYF

CDR3 length: 14
V gene: TRBV7-3
CDR3 protein: CASSLASGNNEQFF

CDR3 length: 14
V gene: TRBV9
CDR3 protein: CASSVGGSNGEQFF

CDR3 length: 14
V gene: TRBV9
CDR3 protein: CASSARTSLREQFF

CDR3 length: 12
V gene: TRBV20-1
CDR3 protein: CSASQVFSEQFF

CDR3 length: 12
V gene: TRBV28
CDR3 protein: CASTGGTDTQYF

CDR3 length: 15
V gene: TRBV18
CDR3 protein: CASSPEDTNTGELFF

CDR3 length: 15
V gene: TRBV28
CDR3 protein: CASSLIGSVNEKLFF

CDR3 length: 12
V gene: TRBV3-1/TRBV3-2
CDR3 protein: CASTGIGTEAFF

CDR3 length: 13
V gene: TRBV30
CDR3 protein: CAWTGVNYEKLFF

CDR3 length: 12
V gene: TRBV2
CDR3 protein: CASNRVNTEAFF

CDR3 length: 17
V gene: TRBV28
CDR3 protein: CASSLNPRRLLEDTQYF

CDR3 length: 15
V gene: TRBV4-1
CDR3 protein: CASSLEPGQYYGYTF

CDR3 length: 13
V gene: TRBV7-9
CDR3 protein: CASSSVVTGELFF

CDR3 length: 15
V gene: TRBV5-4
CDR3 protein: CASSPLAGHSYEQYF

CDR3 length: 15
V gene: TRBV7-9
CDR3 protein: CASSLGTSGNNEQFF

CDR3 length: 17
V gene: TRBV9
CDR3 protein: CASSPRLSLHLGNTIYF